A selection of T cell receptor beta chains follows, all from one sample in a study of vaccination and CD4 T cells after COVID-19. These receptors have no known antigen. TCRdb re-called the PCR reads through MiXCR, storing one row per CDR3 protein. The table lists 12,000 to 15,000 distinct CDR3 sequences, 50% to 55% of them singletons, with under 8.5% in the top ten. Sequencing input: CD4+ T cells from blood, cultured in vitro. These receptors were taken from a human donor who had recovered from COVID-19. CDR3s leave out the opening cysteine and the closing phenylalanine or tryptophan. Each record gives: J gene, V gene, CDR3 protein.

j_call: TRBJ1-6; v_call: TRBV6-5; cdr3_aa: ASSSDRGNSPLH
j_call: TRBJ2-7; v_call: TRBV20-1; cdr3_aa: SARDQGQAYEQY
j_call: TRBJ2-3; v_call: TRBV12-3/TRBV12-4; cdr3_aa: ASRYSEDTQY
j_call: TRBJ2-1; v_call: TRBV7-8; cdr3_aa: ASSHQTSGGYSEQF
j_call: TRBJ1-1; v_call: TRBV6-5; cdr3_aa: ASSFSGTEAF
j_call: TRBJ1-5; v_call: TRBV6-2/TRBV6-3; cdr3_aa: ASSLYRVGSNQPQH
j_call: TRBJ1-1; v_call: TRBV6-1; cdr3_aa: ASKSTGGLTEAF
j_call: TRBJ1-1; v_call: TRBV11-3; cdr3_aa: ASSSDRGPLFAF
j_call: TRBJ1-2; v_call: TRBV6-1; cdr3_aa: ASNTGGRLNYGYT
j_call: TRBJ2-7; v_call: TRBV7-3; cdr3_aa: ASSSDRGAYEQY
j_call: TRBJ1-5; v_call: TRBV12-3/TRBV12-4; cdr3_aa: ASSLGGDIQPQH
j_call: TRBJ2-1; v_call: TRBV7-9; cdr3_aa: ASREAGGHNEQF
j_call: TRBJ1-6; v_call: TRBV2; cdr3_aa: ASSVSGPRNSPLH
j_call: TRBJ1-4; v_call: TRBV20-1; cdr3_aa: SARQKGYEKLF
j_call: TRBJ1-6; v_call: TRBV12-3/TRBV12-4; cdr3_aa: ASSWGMNNSPLH
j_call: TRBJ2-7; v_call: TRBV20-1; cdr3_aa: SATSGHEQY
j_call: TRBJ2-3; v_call: TRBV20-1; cdr3_aa: SARVSGFTDTQY
j_call: TRBJ1-5; v_call: TRBV30; cdr3_aa: AWSVSSYSNQPQH
j_call: TRBJ2-1; v_call: TRBV6-1; cdr3_aa: ASTPRVTGGQF
j_call: TRBJ1-1; v_call: TRBV28; cdr3_aa: ASTMGTFVFEAF
j_call: TRBJ2-5; v_call: TRBV19; cdr3_aa: ASRGTGRGQETQY
j_call: TRBJ1-3; v_call: TRBV19; cdr3_aa: ASSITGPGNTIY
j_call: TRBJ1-2; v_call: TRBV29-1; cdr3_aa: SVYLGTGANYGYT
j_call: TRBJ2-7; v_call: TRBV2; cdr3_aa: ASSGQGLREQY
j_call: TRBJ2-5; v_call: TRBV25-1; cdr3_aa: ASSDRTASGTQY
j_call: TRBJ2-1; v_call: TRBV20-1; cdr3_aa: SAPGLADDNEQF
j_call: TRBJ1-1; v_call: TRBV5-4; cdr3_aa: ASSPTWDTEAF
j_call: TRBJ2-3; v_call: TRBV5-1; cdr3_aa: ASSLDRARDTQY
j_call: TRBJ1-2; v_call: TRBV11-3; cdr3_aa: ASSSGPSYGYT
j_call: TRBJ2-5; v_call: TRBV4-1; cdr3_aa: ASATQEVQETQY
j_call: TRBJ1-5; v_call: TRBV10-2; cdr3_aa: ASDGQGGNQPQH
j_call: TRBJ2-7; v_call: TRBV2; cdr3_aa: ASSEGYEQY
j_call: TRBJ1-4; v_call: TRBV7-8; cdr3_aa: ASSLTRGTTNEKLF
j_call: TRBJ2-3; v_call: TRBV20-1; cdr3_aa: SRRLGPLSTDTQY
j_call: TRBJ2-3; v_call: TRBV11-3; cdr3_aa: ASSVSGTTQY
j_call: TRBJ1-1; v_call: TRBV27; cdr3_aa: ASSLGGFTEAF
j_call: TRBJ1-5; v_call: TRBV6-1; cdr3_aa: ASNSEGQPGSNQPQH
j_call: TRBJ2-1; v_call: TRBV6-5; cdr3_aa: ASSYSGTGTYNEQF
j_call: TRBJ2-7; v_call: TRBV19; cdr3_aa: ASSHGRTPGDYEQY
j_call: TRBJ2-5; v_call: TRBV30; cdr3_aa: AWGAGPWETQY
j_call: TRBJ1-1; v_call: TRBV24-1; cdr3_aa: ATNAAGKNTEAF
j_call: TRBJ2-3; v_call: TRBV2; cdr3_aa: ASIWTVFSIDTQY
j_call: TRBJ2-1; v_call: TRBV19; cdr3_aa: ASSLSGTYNEQF
j_call: TRBJ1-5; v_call: TRBV28; cdr3_aa: ASSPGGRSNQPQH
j_call: TRBJ1-4; v_call: TRBV19; cdr3_aa: ASSLRDRAEKLF
j_call: TRBJ1-1; v_call: TRBV15; cdr3_aa: ATSRDSEAF
j_call: TRBJ2-1; v_call: TRBV29-1; cdr3_aa: SVWTSGSIQF
j_call: TRBJ2-7; v_call: TRBV6-1; cdr3_aa: ASRDVSGPTYEQY
j_call: TRBJ2-7; v_call: TRBV4-3; cdr3_aa: ASSQAPVMGLAVYEQY
j_call: TRBJ2-5; v_call: TRBV7-3; cdr3_aa: ASSLNRGETQY
j_call: TRBJ1-1; v_call: TRBV11-3; cdr3_aa: ASSLDLFRGGNTEAF
j_call: TRBJ1-5; v_call: TRBV6-2/TRBV6-3; cdr3_aa: ASSYGTASRNQPQH